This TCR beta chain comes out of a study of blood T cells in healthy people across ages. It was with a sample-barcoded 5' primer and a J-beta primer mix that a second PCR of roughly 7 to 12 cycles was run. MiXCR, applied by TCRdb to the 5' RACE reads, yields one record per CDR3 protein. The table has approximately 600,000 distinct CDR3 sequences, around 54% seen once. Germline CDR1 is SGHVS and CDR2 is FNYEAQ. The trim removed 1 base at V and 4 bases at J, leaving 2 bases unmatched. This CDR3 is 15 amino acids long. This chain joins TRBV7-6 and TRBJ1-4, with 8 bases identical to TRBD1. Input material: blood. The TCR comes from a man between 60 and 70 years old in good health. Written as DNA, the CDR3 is TGTGCCAGCAGCTTAGTGACAGGGGATAATGAAAAACTGTTTTTT. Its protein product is CASSLVTGDNEKLFF.